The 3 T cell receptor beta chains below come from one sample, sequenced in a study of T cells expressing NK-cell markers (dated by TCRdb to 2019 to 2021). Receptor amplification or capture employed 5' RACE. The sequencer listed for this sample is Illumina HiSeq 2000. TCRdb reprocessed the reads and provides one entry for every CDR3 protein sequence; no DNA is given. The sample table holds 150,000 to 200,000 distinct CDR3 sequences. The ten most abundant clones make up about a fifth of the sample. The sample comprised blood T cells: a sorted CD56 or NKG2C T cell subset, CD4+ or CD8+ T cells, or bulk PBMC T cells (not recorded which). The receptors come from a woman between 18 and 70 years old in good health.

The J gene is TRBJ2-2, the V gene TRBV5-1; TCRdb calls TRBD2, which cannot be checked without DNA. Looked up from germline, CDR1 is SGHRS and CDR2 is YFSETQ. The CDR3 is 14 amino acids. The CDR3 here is CASRTSGPTGELFF.

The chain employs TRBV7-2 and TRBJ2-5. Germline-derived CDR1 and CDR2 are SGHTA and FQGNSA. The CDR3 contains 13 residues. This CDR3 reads CASSLAGVGTQYF.

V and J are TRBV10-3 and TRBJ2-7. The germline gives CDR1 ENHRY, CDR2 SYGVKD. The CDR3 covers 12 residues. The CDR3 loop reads CAISEVASEQYF.